A single sample is the source of the 20 T cell receptor beta chains below, sequenced in a study of glioma-infiltrating T cells after dendritic cell vaccination. The protocol was immunoSEQ multiplex PCR, while the TCRdb copy is restricted to in-frame clones and leaves out a portion. The sample lists approximately 62,000 clones, about nine tenths occurring once. Sample time point: after dendritic cell vaccination, including at tumor progression/relapse. The input for sequencing was blood, taken after dendritic cell vaccination. The receptors shown here come from a human donor with glioblastoma.

The chain combines TRBV19 with TRBJ1-2, with D perhaps TRBD1 (6 bases). V lost 6 bases, J lost 8 bases, and 13 bases lay in between. Germline loops: CDR1 LNHDA, CDR2 SQIVND (reference sequence). The CDR3 loop spans 12 amino acids. DNA of the CDR3: TGTGCCAGTAGCCTACAGGGTTACGGCTACACCTTC. Its protein is CASSLQGYGYTF.

The V call is TRBV4-1, the J call TRBJ2-5, with 11 bases identical to TRBD2. CDR3 length equals 18 residues. Trimming removed 0 bases from V and 1 base from J; junction bases left unmatched: 7. Germline CDR1 MGHRA, CDR2 YSYEKL. CDR3 nucleotides: TGCGCCAGCAGCCAAGATATGGGACTAGCGGACTCCCAAGAGACCCAGTACTTC. It codes for CASSQDMGLADSQETQYF.

V is TRBV6-5 and J is TRBJ1-2; possible D gene TRBD1, 6 bases. The germline CDR1 and CDR2 sequences are MNHEY and SVGAGI. V shed 6 bases and J shed 1 base, with 12 bases lying between them. This CDR3 has 14 residues. The CDR3 protein is CASRPGHLNYGYTF. The CDR3 nucleotides read TGTGCCAGCAGACCGGGACACCTTAACTATGGCTACACCTTC.

V gene TRBV5-1 combines with J gene TRBJ2-3; a weak D match, TRBD1 (8 bases). V was shortened by 4 bases and J by 1 base, with 13 bases between the two germline ends. The germline CDR1 and CDR2 sequences are SGHRS and YFSETQ. This CDR3 is 15 amino acids long. CDR3 DNA: TGCGCCAGCAGCACAGGGGGGGGAGGCACAGATACGCAGTATTTT. Residues: CASSTGGGGTDTQYF.

The V call is TRBV4-1, the J call TRBJ2-2, with a weak D call TRBD1 (5 bases). This CDR3 comprises 15 residues. Trimming removed 2 bases at V and 6 bases at J, with 13 bases between. Germline V gives CDR1 MGHRA, CDR2 YSYEKL. The CDR3, as DNA: TGCGCCAGCAGCCAAAGACCGGAAGGGGCCGGGGAGCTGTTTTTT. This gives the protein CASSQRPEGAGELFF.

This clone was seen a handful of times. The rearrangement uses TRBV10-2 and TRBJ1-1, with TRBD1 identical over 9 bases. The CDR3 has 14 residues. V shed 6 bases and J 1 base; nucleotides not matched to a gene: 3. CDR1 is WSHSY, CDR2 SAAADI, per germline. The DNA for the CDR3 is TGCGCCAGCAGGGAGGACAGGGGGAACACTGAAGCTTTCTTT. Translation: CASREDRGNTEAFF.

V gene TRBV19 combines with J gene TRBJ2-7; TRBD1 aligns across 9 bases. Per germline, CDR1 LNHDA and CDR2 SQIVND (reference sequence). J gave up 9 bases and V 3 bases, and 6 bases lay outside the gene matches. This CDR3 spans 13 amino acids. The CDR3 spells CASSISTGGWQYF. The CDR3 DNA follows: TGTGCCAGTAGTATTAGTACAGGGGGCTGGCAGTACTTC.

J is TRBJ1-1 and V is TRBV7-9, with D hard to call. From germline, CDR1 is SEHNR and CDR2 FQNEAQ (reference sequence). V lost 1 base and J lost 1, with 10 bases in between. The CDR3 length is 15 residues. The CDR3 reads CASSLGGQPNTEAFF. CDR3 DNA sequence: TGTGCCAGCAGCTTAGGAGGTCAGCCGAACACTGAAGCTTTCTTT.

The sample holds a few counts of this clone. V and J are TRBV19 and TRBJ2-3, with TRBD1 matching over 9 bases. V lost 4 bases and J lost 5; bases outside the gene matches: 7. CDR3 length: 15 amino acids. Germline CDR1 LNHDA, CDR2 SQIVND (reference sequence). The CDR3 reads CASSRGQGGRDTQYF. The CDR3 region has the DNA TGTGCCAGTAGTAGGGGACAGGGTGGAAGAGATACGCAGTATTTT. The whole variable domain, remainder taken from reference TRBV19 and TRBJ2-3, is DGGITQSPKYLFRKEGQNVTLSCEQNLNHDAMYWYRQDPGQGLRLIYYSQIVNDFQKGDIAEGYSVSREKKESFPLTVTSAQKNPTAFYLCASSRGQGGRDTQYFGPGTRLTVL.

This clone was counted once. The chain employs TRBV7-6 and TRBJ2-7, with 11 bases aligning to TRBD2. The CDR3 loop spans 15 amino acids. The V segment lost 3 bases and the J segment 5 bases; nucleotides outside the gene matches: 6. Germline V gene data show CDR1 as SGHVS and CDR2 as FNYEAQ. The CDR3 is CASSFLAGGGNEQYF. CDR3 nucleotides: TGTGCCAGCAGCTTCCTAGCGGGGGGTGGCAACGAGCAGTACTTC.

J is TRBJ2-3 and V is TRBV15; D gene ambiguous. The CDR3 extends over 14 amino acids. V was shortened by 4 bases and J by 4 bases, with 12 bases between the two germline ends. Per the germline V gene, CDR1 is LNHNV and CDR2 is YYDKDF (reference sequence). The chain's CDR3 is CATSKPVVADTQYF. The DNA of the CDR3 is TGTGCCACCAGCAAACCGGTGGTGGCAGATACGCAGTATTTT.

This clone was observed a single time. The V call is TRBV18, the J call TRBJ1-2; D not resolved. Per germline, CDR1 KGHSH and CDR2 LQKENI. The CDR3 length is 16 residues. V was clipped by 6 bases and J by 1 base, with 18 bases between them. The CDR3 spells CASSPEVTPYNYGYTF. The CDR3 nucleotides are TGTGCCAGCTCTCCTGAGGTAACACCTTATAACTATGGCTACACCTTC.

This chain links TRBV6-6 with TRBJ2-5; 11 bases line up with TRBD2. Germline V gene sequence: CDR1 MNHNY, CDR2 SVGAGI (reference sequence). Trimming cost V 7 bases and J 3 bases; bases outside gene matches: 4. The CDR3 totals 14 residues. The CDR3 protein is CASTELAGEETQYF. The CDR3 nucleotides are TGTGCCAGCACCGAACTAGCGGGAGAAGAGACCCAGTACTTC.

The chain recombines TRBV7-9 with TRBJ2-7, with D possibly being TRBD1 (5 bases). V was trimmed by 1 base and J by 7 bases, leaving 8 bases between them. This CDR3 region has 12 residues. CDR1 SEHNR and CDR2 FQNEAQ come from the germline V gene (reference sequence). The CDR3 DNA follows: TGTGCCAGCAGCTTAGAGAGACAGGAGCAGTACTTC. This codes for CASSLERQEQYF.

The count of this clone is one. Additional DNA sequences in this sample encode the identical CDR3. The chain employs TRBV7-2 and TRBJ1-6, with D unclear. CDR3 length: 13 residues. Germline assignment: CDR1 SGHTA and CDR2 FQGNSA. V was pared by 3 bases and J by 10 bases, with 10 bases between. The CDR3 DNA sequence: TGTGCCAGCAGCTTGGAGGGAGGGTCACCCCTCCACTTT. It yields the protein CASSLEGGSPLHF.

The chain has TRBV4-3 and TRBJ1-1; D is uncertain. CDR1 is LGHNA, CDR2 YSLEER, per germline. The CDR3 is 15 residues long. Trimming removed 1 base from V and 3 bases from J, with 12 bases in between. For the CDR3, the DNA is TGCGCCAGCAGCCAAGCCCGAATACAACACACTGAAGCTTTCTTT. Its protein is CASSQARIQHTEAFF.

This sequence joins TRBV27 and TRBJ1-2, with 7 bases that match TRBD1. After removal of 6 bases from V and 7 bases from J, the junction contained 14 bases not matched to a gene. Germline V gene sequence: CDR1 MNHEY, CDR2 SMNVEV (reference sequence). The CDR3 covers 15 residues. CDR3 sequence: CASSRTGDSSVGYTF. In DNA, the CDR3 is TGTGCCAGCAGCCGAACCGGGGACAGCTCCGTTGGCTACACCTTC.

This rearrangement joins TRBV5-4 to TRBJ2-7; the D gene is possibly TRBD1 (5 bases). This CDR3 is built from 15 residues. Trimming removed 2 bases from V and 6 bases from J, with 18 bases in between. Germline CDR1 SGHNT, CDR2 YYREEE (reference sequence). CDR3 region: CASSFGAGWLGEQYF. Here the CDR3 DNA reads TGTGCCAGCAGCTTTGGGGCCGGGTGGTTGGGCGAGCAGTACTTC.

The chain links TRBV7-6 to TRBJ2-1; TRBD2 matches at 9 bases. J lost 8 bases, V lost 1 base, and 3 bases had no gene match. This CDR3 is built from 14 residues. CDR1 is SGHVS, CDR2 FNYEAQ, per germline. The CDR3, as DNA: TGTGCCAGCAGCTTAGGCGGGAGGGCCTATGAGCAGTTCTTC. Its translation: CASSLGGRAYEQFF.

The chain carries TRBV9 and TRBJ2-2, with a weak D call TRBD1 (5 bases). The CDR3 covers 16 residues. Germline values: CDR1 SGDLS, CDR2 YYNGEE. V lost 0 bases and J 0 bases, leaving 9 bases between the germline ends. The DNA for the CDR3 is TGTGCCAGCAGCGTAGTTGCAGGGACGAACACCGGGGAGCTGTTTTTT. Its translation: CASSVVAGTNTGELFF.